These T cell receptor beta chains were read from a single sample in a study of T cell repertoires in cytomegalovirus infection. TCRdb called the reads again in MiXCR, with one record for every CDR3 protein. This table has under 90,000 distinct CDR3 sequences, roughly 20% appearing once. These receptors have no known antigen. The sequencing sample was made of PBMCs, sequenced either directly or after in vitro stimulation (not recorded which). The receptors originated from a human donor in good health (CMV status not recorded). Some clones in this sample may be carry-over from other donors' samples. Each CDR3 is given with its conserved first and last residue. A D gene is named only where the DNA matches it firmly. Size is omitted from some rows. Given values are once, few, many or a class for expanded clones.

clone size	V gene	J gene	D gene	CDR3 DNA	CDR3 protein
.	TRBV3-1	TRBJ1-4	.	TGTGCCAGCAGCCAAGGGCCTAATGAAAAACTGTTTTTT	CASSQGPNEKLFF
few	TRBV28	TRBJ1-1	.	TGTGCCAGCAGATTTCCCGCGAACACTGAAGCTTTCTTT	CASRFPANTEAFF
.	TRBV10-3	TRBJ1-2	.	TGTGCCATCAGTAGCGATGACTCAAACTATGGCTACACCTTC	CAISSDDSNYGYTF
.	TRBV7-2	TRBJ2-3	TRBD2	TGTGCCAGCAGCAGCGGACTAGCGGGAGGGGATACGCAGTATTTT	CASSSGLAGGDTQYF
few	TRBV7-2	TRBJ2-5	TRBD1	TGTGCCAGCAGCTTAGTAGGGACAGGGGGCGCAGGGGGAGTAGAGACCCAGTACTTC	CASSLVGTGGAGGVETQYF
few	TRBV27	TRBJ1-6	.	TGTGCCAGCAGTTTATGGCGGGGCCAGGGTAATTCACCCCTCCACTTT	CASSLWRGQGNSPLHF
many	TRBV6-2/TRBV6-3	TRBJ1-1	.	TGTGCCAGCAGTTACGAGGGAGGATACACTGAAGCTTTCTTT	CASSYEGGYTEAFF
once	TRBV7-9	TRBJ2-1	TRBD2	TGTGCCAGCAGCCCCCGGACTAGCGGGAATGAAAATGAGCAGTTCTTC	CASSPRTSGNENEQFF
few	TRBV12-3/TRBV12-4	TRBJ2-6	.	TGTGCCAGCAGCCCGATTTCTGGGGCCAACGTCCTGACTTTC	CASSPISGANVLTF
.	TRBV4-3	TRBJ2-7	TRBD2	TGCGCCAGCAGCCAAGTCCTAGCGGGATCCTACGAGCAGTACTTC	CASSQVLAGSYEQYF
many	TRBV7-2	TRBJ2-3	TRBD2	TGTGCCAGCAGCTCCATTAGCGGGAGGGGCACAGATACGCAGTATTTT	CASSSISGRGTDTQYF
.	TRBV20-1	TRBJ2-3	.	TGCGCGACCCCGGCTCGAGGGGCCACAGATACGCAGTATTTT	CATPARGATDTQYF
few	TRBV7-9	TRBJ1-2	.	TGTGCCAGCAGCTTAAATCCAGGGACGGCCTATGGCTACACCTTC	CASSLNPGTAYGYTF
.	TRBV12-3/TRBV12-4	TRBJ2-7	.	TGTGCCAGCAGTTTCGGACAAGGGCAGTACTTC	CASSFGQGQYF
many	TRBV7-2	TRBJ2-1	.	TGTGCCAGCAGCTTAGGAACAGGTACATCTGAGCAGTTCTTC	CASSLGTGTSEQFF
once	TRBV28	TRBJ2-1	.	TGTGCCAGCAGTTCCCGATTTGAGCAGTTCTTC	CASSSRFEQFF
few	TRBV11-3	TRBJ2-3	TRBD1	TGTGCCAGCAGCAGTGATTTCAGGGGGTCGGTTACGCAGTATTTT	CASSSDFRGSVTQYF
many	TRBV7-2	TRBJ2-5	TRBD2	TGTGCCAGCAGCTTTAGCGGGAGGGAAGAGACCCAGTACTTC	CASSFSGREETQYF
few	TRBV28	TRBJ2-2	.	TGTGCCAGCACTAGCAACACCGGGGAGCTGTTTTTT	CASTSNTGELFF
.	TRBV6-8	TRBJ2-3	TRBD2	TGTGCCAGCAGTTACTCGACGGCGGGAGGTGTGGATACGCAGTATTTT	CASSYSTAGGVDTQYF
many	TRBV7-2	TRBJ2-1	.	TGTGCCAGCAGCCCCGGACAGCTTGAGCAGTTCTTC	CASSPGQLEQFF
.	TRBV12-5	TRBJ2-5	.	TGTGCTAGTGGTTTGGTACTTGGAGCAGGGGCTAACGGGGAGACCCAGTACTTC	CASGLVLGAGANGETQYF
few	TRBV11-3	TRBJ2-3	TRBD2	TGTGCCAGCAGCCTCTGGACTAGCGGGGTTGATACGCAGTATTTT	CASSLWTSGVDTQYF
.	TRBV5-4	TRBJ1-4	.	TGTGCCAGCAGCTCGCGGCAGGGAGGGGAAAAACTGTTTTTT	CASSSRQGGEKLFF
few	TRBV4-1	TRBJ2-5	.	TGCGCCAGCAGCCTCGGGACGGCTCGGGAGACCCAGTACTTC	CASSLGTARETQYF
few	TRBV7-6	TRBJ2-1	.	TGTGCCAGCAGCTCGGCGGGTGGCTCCTACAATGAGCAGTTCTTC	CASSSAGGSYNEQFF
many	TRBV7-9	TRBJ1-5	.	TGTGCCAGCAGCGACCGGGCCAATCAGCCCCAGCATTTT	CASSDRANQPQHF
few	TRBV19	TRBJ2-1	TRBD2	TGTGCCAGTAGGACTAGCGGGAGATCTGGGGAGCAGTTCTTC	CASRTSGRSGEQFF
.	TRBV4-1	TRBJ2-3	.	TGCGCCAGCAGCCAGGGAGACAGAGCAGATACGCAGTATTTT	CASSQGDRADTQYF
few	TRBV10-3	TRBJ2-5	.	TGTGCCATCAGTCGGGACCCCCGGGAGACCCAGTACTTC	CAISRDPRETQYF
many	TRBV7-2	TRBJ2-7	TRBD1	TGTGCCAGCAGCATACAGGGGGCCTCCTACGAGCAGTACTTC	CASSIQGASYEQYF
.	TRBV10-3	TRBJ1-5	TRBD1	TGTGCCATCAGTGAGTCTGGTACAGGGGAAGGTCAGCCCCAGCATTTT	CAISESGTGEGQPQHF
few	TRBV27	TRBJ1-5	.	TGTGCCAGCAGTTTGAGCCCTTATAGCAATCAGCCCCAGCATTTT	CASSLSPYSNQPQHF